Below are 10 T cell receptor beta chains sequenced from a single sample in a study of naive and memory T cell subsets. Four PCR rounds used nested alpha and beta constant region primers plus the SP2 primer. Using its own MiXCR run on the 5' RACE reads, TCRdb lists one record per CDR3 protein. The top ten hold about 2.4% of the sample, which has tens of thousands of distinct CDR3 sequences, around 17% seen once. The library had UMIs added by 3' ligation of an oligonucleotide to TCR cDNA. These receptors came from a female donor in good health.

In its sample, this clonotype was seen many times. The CDR3 region has the DNA TGCAGCGTTCTTGGGGGATATCAAGAGACCCAGTACTTC. Translated: CSVLGGYQETQYF. The chain recombines TRBV29-1 with TRBJ2-5; D is perhaps TRBD1 or TRBD2 (5 bases each). The CDR3 has 13 residues. V lost 5 bases and J lost 2, with 12 bases in between. Per the germline V gene, CDR1 is SQVTM and CDR2 is ANQGSEA.

The chain recombines TRBV6-2 or TRBV6-3 with TRBJ2-7, with 10 bases fitting TRBD1. Germline CDR1 reads MNHEY; CDR2 reads SVGEGT. CDR3 length equals 14 residues. With V trimmed by 3 bases and J by 5 bases, 4 bases remained unmatched. CDR3: CASSYPTGGNEQYF. Here the CDR3 DNA reads TGTGCCAGCAGTTATCCGACAGGGGGCAACGAGCAGTACTTC.

This clonotype has at least ten counts. This chain links TRBV25-1 with TRBJ2-7; D is unclear. The CDR3 consists of 11 residues. The germline V and J ends were trimmed by 4 bases and 9 bases, with 10 bases remaining between them. CDR1 MGHDK and CDR2 SYGVNS come from the germline V gene. The CDR3 bases are TGTGCCAGCAGTGGTGGGTCCGGGCAGTACTTC. Amino acids: CASSGGSGQYF.

This clonotype was counted many times. This sequence joins TRBV20-1 and TRBJ2-5; 9 nucleotides align to TRBD2. Per the germline V gene, CDR1 is DFQATT and CDR2 is SNEGSKA (reference sequence). This CDR3 spans 16 amino acids. V trimming: 0 bases; J trimming: 1 base; junction bases outside the gene matches: 6. As DNA, the CDR3 is TGCAGTGCTAGAGATCCTAGACTAGCGGTCCAAGAGACCCAGTACTTC. Translation gives CSARDPRLAVQETQYF.

By frequency in the sample, this clonotype is medium-sized (0.01 to 0.1%). The chain uses TRBV29-1 and TRBJ1-1; possibly TRBD1 for D (5 bases). Germline V gives CDR1 SQVTM, CDR2 ANQGSEA. The CDR3 length is 12 residues. The V end lost 7 bases, the J end lost 4 bases, and 13 bases lay between the germline ends. The CDR3: CSALGQGTEAFF. The DNA of the CDR3 is TGCAGCGCCCTTGGGCAGGGCACTGAAGCTTTCTTT.

This clonotype was found a few times. The chain uses TRBV4-2 and TRBJ1-1; D ambiguous. Trimming left V 0 bases short and J 3 bases short, with 11 bases between. Germline-derived CDR1 and CDR2 are LGHNA and YNFKEQ. The length of the CDR3 is 15 residues. CDR3 region: CASSQEPGMDTEAFF. CDR3 bases: TGTGCCAGCAGCCAAGAACCGGGCATGGACACTGAAGCTTTCTTT.

This clonotype was recorded many times. V usage is TRBV7-9 and J usage is TRBJ2-5, with TRBD1 as a possible D gene (6 bases). Germline loops: CDR1 SEHNR, CDR2 FQNEAQ (reference sequence). The germline V and J ends were trimmed by 5 bases and 0 bases, with 10 bases remaining between them. This CDR3 spans 14 amino acids. The CDR3 nucleotides are TGTGCCAGCAGCCCCACAGGGTACCAAGAGACCCAGTACTTC. Its translation is CASSPTGYQETQYF. Variable domain in full (rest from reference TRBV7-9 and TRBJ2-5): DTGVSQNPRHKITKRGQNVTFRCDPISEHNRLYWYRQTLGQGPEFLTYFQNEAQLEKSRLLSDRFSAERPKGSFSTLEIQRTEQGDSAMYLCASSPTGYQETQYFGPGTRLLVL.

This clonotype was counted many times. The chain is built from TRBV6-2 or TRBV6-3 and TRBJ1-1, with 7 bases fitting TRBD1. V lost 2 bases and J lost 5; bases outside the gene matches: 5. The germline V gene encodes CDR1 MNHEY and CDR2 SVGEGT. The CDR3 has 14 amino acids. This CDR3 reads CASSYEDRRTEAFF. The DNA of the CDR3 is TGTGCCAGCAGTTACGAGGACAGGAGGACTGAAGCTTTCTTT.

This clonotype has ten or more counts. The chain is built from TRBV2 and TRBJ2-1; unclear D gene. CDR3 size: 13 residues. V was cut by 4 bases and J by 4 bases, with 8 bases left in between. CDR1 and CDR2 from the germline V gene are SNHLY and FYNNEI. The DNA of the CDR3 is TGTGCCAGCAGTGGCCCGCAGTACAATGAGCAGTTCTTC. It specifies CASSGPQYNEQFF.

This clonotype was counted many times. V gene TRBV7-8 combines with J gene TRBJ2-5, with D perhaps TRBD2 (7 bases). CDR3 length: 15 residues. V gave up 5 bases and J gave up 5 bases, with 18 bases separating them. Germline CDR1 and CDR2: SGHVS and FQNEAQ. The CDR3 sequence: CASSHPSGGGETQYF. The CDR3 DNA is TGTGCCAGCAGCCACCCGTCGGGGGGCGGGGAGACCCAGTACTTC.